This T cell receptor beta chain was retrieved from a study of shared clonotypes between healthy human individuals. Study overall: Per donor, CD8 memory used one plate, CD8 naive used two, CD4 memory used three and CD4 naive used three.

In germline, CDR1 is MGHRA, CDR2 YSYEKL. The CDR3 totals 16 residues. V dropped 4 bases and J dropped 3; count of bases not matched to a gene: 7. Across several immunoSEQ plates, the genomic DNA of each subset was split evenly. Here immunoSEQ multiplex PCR was the method, and the copy in TCRdb shows in-frame clones only, minus some. The table lists under 600,000 clones, 95% to 98% of them singletons. CD45RO negativity and positive selection for CCR7 defined naive CD8 cells, a population that excluded terminally differentiated effector memory CD45RA+ cells. Remarks on this clone: What it recognizes is unknown.

Study-level results: Sequencing depth was expected to affect clonotype sharing among donors.

What was sequenced was naive CD8+ T cells sorted from blood. The receptor was isolated from a man under 40 in good health. The V and J genes are TRBV4-1 and TRBJ1-4, with 8 bases matching TRBD1. CDR3 in amino acids: CASSPGQVEANEKLFF. CDR3 DNA: TGCGCCAGCAGCCCGGGACAGGTGGAAGCTAATGAAAAACTGTTTTTT.